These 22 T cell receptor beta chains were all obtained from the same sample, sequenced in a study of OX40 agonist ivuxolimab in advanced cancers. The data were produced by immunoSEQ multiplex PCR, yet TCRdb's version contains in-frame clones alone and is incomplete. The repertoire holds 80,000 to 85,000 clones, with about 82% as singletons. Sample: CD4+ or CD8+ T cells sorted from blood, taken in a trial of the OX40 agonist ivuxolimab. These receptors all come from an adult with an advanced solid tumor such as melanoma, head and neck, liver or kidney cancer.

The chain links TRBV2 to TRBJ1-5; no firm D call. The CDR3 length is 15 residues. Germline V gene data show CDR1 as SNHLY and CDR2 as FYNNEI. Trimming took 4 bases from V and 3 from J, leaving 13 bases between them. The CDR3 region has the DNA TGTGCCAGCAGTGGGCCGGAAACGGACAATCAGCCCCAGCATTTT. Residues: CASSGPETDNQPQHF.

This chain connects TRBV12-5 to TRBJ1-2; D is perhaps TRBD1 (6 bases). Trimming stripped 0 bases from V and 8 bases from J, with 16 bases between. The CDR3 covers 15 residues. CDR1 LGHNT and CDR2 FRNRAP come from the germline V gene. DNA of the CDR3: TGTGCTAGTGGTTTGGTACTTTTGGGGGCGGGCGGCTACACCTTC. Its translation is CASGLVLLGAGGYTF.

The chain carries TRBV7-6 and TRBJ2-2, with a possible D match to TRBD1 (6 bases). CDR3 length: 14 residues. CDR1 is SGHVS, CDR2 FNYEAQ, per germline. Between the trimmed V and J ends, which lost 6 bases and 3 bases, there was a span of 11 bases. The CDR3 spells CASRSQGDTGELFF. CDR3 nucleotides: TGTGCCAGCAGGTCACAGGGAGACACCGGGGAGCTGTTTTTT.

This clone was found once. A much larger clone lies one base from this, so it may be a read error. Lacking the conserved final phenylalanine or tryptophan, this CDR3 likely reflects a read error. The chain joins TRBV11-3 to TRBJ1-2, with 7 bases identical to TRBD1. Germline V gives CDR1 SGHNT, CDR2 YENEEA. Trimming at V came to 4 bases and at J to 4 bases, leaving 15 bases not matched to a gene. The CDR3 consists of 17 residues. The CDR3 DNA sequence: TGTGCCAGCAGCTCCCCCTCCGGGACAGACGTTTTCTATGGCTACACCCTC. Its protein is CASSSPSGTDVFYGYTL.

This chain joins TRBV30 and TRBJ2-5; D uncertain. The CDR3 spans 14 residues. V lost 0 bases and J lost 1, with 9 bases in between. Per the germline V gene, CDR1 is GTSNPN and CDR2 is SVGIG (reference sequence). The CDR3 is CAWSVQGSQETQYF. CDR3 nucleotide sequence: TGTGCCTGGAGTGTACAAGGTAGCCAAGAGACCCAGTACTTC. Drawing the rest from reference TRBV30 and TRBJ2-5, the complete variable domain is SQTIHQWPATLVQPVGSPLSLECTVEGTSNPNLYWYRQAAGRGLQLLFYSVGIGQISSEVPQNLSASRPQDRQFILSSKKLLLSDSGFYLCAWSVQGSQETQYFGPGTRLLVL.

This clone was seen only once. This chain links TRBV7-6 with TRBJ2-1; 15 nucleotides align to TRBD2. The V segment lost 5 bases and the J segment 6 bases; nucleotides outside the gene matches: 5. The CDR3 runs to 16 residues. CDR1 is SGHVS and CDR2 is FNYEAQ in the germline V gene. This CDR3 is CASSLRTSGGANEQFF. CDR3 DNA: TGTGCCAGCAGCCTTCGGACTAGCGGGGGGGCCAATGAGCAGTTCTTC.

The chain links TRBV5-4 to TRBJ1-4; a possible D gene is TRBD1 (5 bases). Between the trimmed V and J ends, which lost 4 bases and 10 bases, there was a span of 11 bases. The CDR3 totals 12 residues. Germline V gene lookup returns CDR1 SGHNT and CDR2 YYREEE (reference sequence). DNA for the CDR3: TGTGCCAGCAGCCGGGACGGGCGAAAACTGTTTTTT. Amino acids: CASSRDGRKLFF.

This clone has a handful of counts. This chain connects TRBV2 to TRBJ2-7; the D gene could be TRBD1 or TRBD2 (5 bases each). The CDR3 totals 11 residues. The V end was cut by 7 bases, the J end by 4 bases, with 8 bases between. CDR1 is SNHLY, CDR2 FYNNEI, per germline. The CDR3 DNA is TGTGCCAGCACCGAGGGGTACGAGCAGTACTTC. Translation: CASTEGYEQYF.

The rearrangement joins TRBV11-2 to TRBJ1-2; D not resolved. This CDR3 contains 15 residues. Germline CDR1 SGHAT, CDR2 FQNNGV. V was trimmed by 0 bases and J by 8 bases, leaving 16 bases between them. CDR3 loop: CASSLDLVSPRGYTF. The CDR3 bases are TGTGCCAGCAGCTTAGATCTAGTATCCCCCCGCGGCTACACCTTC.

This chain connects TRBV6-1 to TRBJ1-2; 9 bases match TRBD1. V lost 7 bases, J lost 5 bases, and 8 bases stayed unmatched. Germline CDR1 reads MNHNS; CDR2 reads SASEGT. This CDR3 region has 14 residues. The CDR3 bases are TGTGCCAGCACCCAGGACAGGGGTTTGTATGGCTACACCTTC. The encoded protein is CASTQDRGLYGYTF.

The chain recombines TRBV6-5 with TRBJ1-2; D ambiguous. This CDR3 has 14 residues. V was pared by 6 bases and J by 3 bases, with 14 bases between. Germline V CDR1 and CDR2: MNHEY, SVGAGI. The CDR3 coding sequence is TGTGCCAGCAGCCCCACGGTGGGTTACTATGGCTACACCTTC. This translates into CASSPTVGYYGYTF.

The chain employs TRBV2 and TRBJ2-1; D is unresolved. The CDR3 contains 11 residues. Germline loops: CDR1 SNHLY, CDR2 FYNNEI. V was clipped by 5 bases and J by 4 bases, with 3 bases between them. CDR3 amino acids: CASSFYNEQFF. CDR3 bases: TGTGCCAGCAGTTTTTACAATGAGCAGTTCTTC.

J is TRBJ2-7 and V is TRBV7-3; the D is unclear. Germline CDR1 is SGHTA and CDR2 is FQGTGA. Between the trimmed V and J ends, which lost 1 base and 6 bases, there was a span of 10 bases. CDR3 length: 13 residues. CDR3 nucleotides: TGTGCCAGCAGCTTAATTTCGGGCAGCGAGCAGTACTTC. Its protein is CASSLISGSEQYF.

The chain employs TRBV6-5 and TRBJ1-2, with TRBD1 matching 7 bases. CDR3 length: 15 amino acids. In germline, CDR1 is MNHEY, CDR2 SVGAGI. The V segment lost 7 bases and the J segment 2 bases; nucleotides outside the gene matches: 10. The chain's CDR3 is CASTNPNRGNYGYTF. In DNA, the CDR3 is TGTGCCAGCACCAATCCCAACAGGGGAAACTATGGCTACACCTTC.

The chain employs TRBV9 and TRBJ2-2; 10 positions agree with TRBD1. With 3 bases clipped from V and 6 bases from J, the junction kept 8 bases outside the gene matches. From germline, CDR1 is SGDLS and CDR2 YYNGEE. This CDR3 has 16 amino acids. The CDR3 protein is CASSGGQGRRSGELFF. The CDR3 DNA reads TGTGCCAGCAGCGGGGGACAGGGGAGGAGATCCGGGGAGCTGTTTTTT.

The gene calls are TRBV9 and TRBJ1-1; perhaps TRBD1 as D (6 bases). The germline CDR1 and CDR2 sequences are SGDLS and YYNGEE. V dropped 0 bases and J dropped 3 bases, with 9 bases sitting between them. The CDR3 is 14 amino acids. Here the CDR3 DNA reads TGTGCCAGCAGCGTAGGAGCAGGGGACACTGAAGCTTTCTTT. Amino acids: CASSVGAGDTEAFF. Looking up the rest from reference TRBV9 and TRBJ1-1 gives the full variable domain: DSGVTQTPKHLITATGQRVTLRCSPRSGDLSVYWYQQSLDQGLQFLIQYYNGEERAKGNILERFSAQQFPDLHSELNLSSLELGDSALYFCASSVGAGDTEAFFGQGTRLTVV.

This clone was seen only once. The CDR3: CASSLGQFSGYTF. The CDR3 region has the DNA TGTGCCAGCAGCTTGGGACAGTTCAGTGGCTACACCTTC. This chain connects TRBV5-6 to TRBJ1-2, with a possible D match to TRBD1 (5 bases). The CDR3 totals 13 residues. The V gene lost 0 bases and the J gene lost 7 bases, with 10 bases spanning the gap. The germline V gene encodes CDR1 SGHDT and CDR2 YYEEEE.

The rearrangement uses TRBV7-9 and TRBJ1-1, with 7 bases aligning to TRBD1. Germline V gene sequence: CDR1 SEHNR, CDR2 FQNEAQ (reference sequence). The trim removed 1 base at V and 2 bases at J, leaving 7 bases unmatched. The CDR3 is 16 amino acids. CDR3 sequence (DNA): TGTGCCAGCAGCTTAGGGGGACAGCCAGGAAACACTGAAGCTTTCTTT. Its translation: CASSLGGQPGNTEAFF.

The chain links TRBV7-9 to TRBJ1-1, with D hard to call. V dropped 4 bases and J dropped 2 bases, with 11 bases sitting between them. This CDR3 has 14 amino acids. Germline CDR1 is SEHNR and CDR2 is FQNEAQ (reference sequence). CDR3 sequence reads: CASSSHGLNTEAFF. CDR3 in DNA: TGTGCCAGCAGCTCCCACGGACTCAACACTGAAGCTTTCTTT. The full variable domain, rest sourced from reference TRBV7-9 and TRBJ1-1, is DTGVSQNPRHKITKRGQNVTFRCDPISEHNRLYWYRQTLGQGPEFLTYFQNEAQLEKSRLLSDRFSAERPKGSFSTLEIQRTEQGDSAMYLCASSSHGLNTEAFFGQGTRLTVV.

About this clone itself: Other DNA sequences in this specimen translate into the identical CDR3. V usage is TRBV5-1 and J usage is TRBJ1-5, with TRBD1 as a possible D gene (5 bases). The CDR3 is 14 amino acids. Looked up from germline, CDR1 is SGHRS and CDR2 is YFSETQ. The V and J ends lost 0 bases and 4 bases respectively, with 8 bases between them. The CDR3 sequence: CASSLVGGNQPQHF. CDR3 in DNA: TGCGCCAGCAGCTTGGTTGGGGGGAATCAGCCCCAGCATTTT.

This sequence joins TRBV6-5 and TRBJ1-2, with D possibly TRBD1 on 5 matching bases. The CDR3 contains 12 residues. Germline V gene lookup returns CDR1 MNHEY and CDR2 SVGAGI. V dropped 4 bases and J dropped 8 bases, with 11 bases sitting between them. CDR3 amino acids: CASSSGLSGYTF. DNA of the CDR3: TGTGCCAGCAGTTCGGGACTTTCGGGCTACACCTTC.

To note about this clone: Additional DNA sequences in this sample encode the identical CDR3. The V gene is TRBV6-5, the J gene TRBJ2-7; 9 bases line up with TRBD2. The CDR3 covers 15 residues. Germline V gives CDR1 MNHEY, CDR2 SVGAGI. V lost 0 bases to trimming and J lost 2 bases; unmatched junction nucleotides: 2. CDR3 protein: CASSYSTSGAYEQYF. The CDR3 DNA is TGTGCCAGCAGTTACTCGACTAGCGGCGCCTACGAGCAGTACTTC.